The clone carrying this TCR beta chain showed up just a few times. TCRdb ran MiXCR on the RT-PCR reads and lists one entry per CDR3 protein. The sample includes hundreds of thousands of distinct CDR3 sequences, 18% of them seen just once. Per the germline V gene, CDR1 is DFQATT and CDR2 is SNEGSKA (reference sequence). The CDR3 length is 14 residues. J was trimmed by 6 bases and V by 5 bases; bases with no gene match: 11. The source of the sample is a study of response to subunit inactivated influenza vaccine. This TCR derives from a man aged 50-60 years who received an inactivated influenza vaccine. The material was PBMCs from blood, obtained less than 6 days after vaccination. The chain couples TRBV20-1 to TRBJ2-7; TRBD2 matches 9 bases. The CDR3 protein is CSAGRTSVNTEQYF. The CDR3 coding sequence is TGCAGTGCTGGGAGGACTAGCGTCAACACCGAGCAGTACTTC.